The 31 T cell receptor beta chains reported below all come from one sample, sequenced in a study of Ad26.COV2.S vaccination and SARS-CoV-2 variants. Measured with immunoSEQ multiplex PCR; TCRdb has only the in-frame clones, and not every one. The data contain under 300,000 clones, roughly 85% of them singletons. Treatment specified: about 20 received Ad26.COV2.S at low or high dose, single or two shots; roughly five received placebo; per-sample allocation not given. It was on day 63 after the first vaccine or placebo injection that samples were taken. Source: peripheral blood, taken in a trial of Ad26.COV2.S vaccine versus placebo. The receptor set was obtained from a person aged 18 to 59 who received the Ad26.COV2.S COVID-19 vaccine or a placebo.

The J gene is TRBJ1-6, the V gene TRBV7-2, with D perhaps matching TRBD1 (5 bases). The CDR3 runs to 13 residues. Germline lookup yields CDR1 SGHTA and CDR2 FQGNSA. Trimming cost V 7 bases and J 6 bases, with 10 bases left between them. For the CDR3, the DNA is TGTGCCAGCAAGCTGAGGGGTAATTCACCCCTCCACTTT. Protein product: CASKLRGNSPLHF.

The chain employs TRBV19 and TRBJ2-3, with 7 bases lining up with TRBD2. V lost 7 bases, J lost 8 bases, and 15 bases stayed unmatched. Germline lookup yields CDR1 LNHDA and CDR2 SQIVND (reference sequence). This CDR3 comprises 15 residues. CDR3 region: CASTTYENSGATQYF. In nucleotides, the CDR3 is TGTGCCAGTACCACCTATGAAAACAGCGGGGCTACGCAGTATTTT.

This chain uses TRBV21-1 with TRBJ2-7; the D call in the table, TRBD2, was not verified against the DNA. TRBV21-1 corresponds to a pseudogene. The CDR3 contains 15 residues. Written as DNA, the CDR3 is TGTGCCAACTTACTAGCGGGAGGGCCAATACGGGAGCAGTACGTC. Residues: CANLLAGGPIREQYV.

This rearrangement joins TRBV7-2 to TRBJ2-5; the D is unclear. The V gene's germline CDR1 is SGHTA and CDR2 FQGNSA. V shed 5 bases and J shed 3 bases, with 10 bases lying between them. The CDR3 runs 13 residues. The CDR3 loop is CASSMSYKETQYF. In DNA, the CDR3 is TGTGCCAGCAGCATGAGTTACAAAGAGACCCAGTACTTC. The variable domain in full, completed from reference TRBV7-2 and TRBJ2-5, reads GAGVSQSPSNKVTEKGKDVELRCDPISGHTALYWYRQSLGQGLEFLIYFQGNSAPDKSGLPSDRFSAERTGGSVSTLTIQRTQQEDSAVYLCASSMSYKETQYFGPGTRLLVL.

This clone was recorded only once. The rearrangement uses TRBV7-8 and TRBJ2-3, with D possibly TRBD1 on 5 matching bases. Germline V gene data show CDR1 as SGHVS and CDR2 as FQNEAQ. This CDR3 is 15 amino acids long. V was cut by 1 base and J by 0 bases, with 8 bases left in between. The CDR3 loop is CASSLVGASTDTQYF. The DNA for the CDR3 is TGTGCCAGCAGCTTAGTAGGGGCCAGCACAGATACGCAGTATTTT.

As to this clone: The same CDR3 also results from other DNA sequences found in this sample. The V call is TRBV7-6, the J call TRBJ2-7; TRBD1 agrees at 9 bases. The V gene end was trimmed by 5 bases and the J gene end by 3 bases; junction bases not matched to a gene: 2. Germline CDR1 reads SGHVS; CDR2 reads FNYEAQ. The CDR3 is made up of 13 amino acids. DNA of the CDR3: TGTGCCAGCAGCCCGGGACAGGGCTACGAGCAGTACTTC. Translated, it gives CASSPGQGYEQYF.

The chain combines TRBV27 with TRBJ1-1, with 8 bases that match TRBD1. J was trimmed by 1 base and V by 6 bases; bases with no gene match: 1. This CDR3 has 13 residues. CDR1 and CDR2 (germline): MNHEY, SMNVEV (reference sequence). The CDR3 DNA is TGTGCCAGCAGCGACAGGGGGAACACTGAAGCTTTCTTT. Its translation: CASSDRGNTEAFF.

The V and J genes are TRBV9 and TRBJ2-2, with 7 bases aligning to TRBD2. The CDR3 is 15 amino acids. In germline, CDR1 is SGDLS, CDR2 YYNGEE. V lost 5 bases, J lost 2 bases, and 6 bases stayed unmatched. This CDR3 reads CASRAPGLNTGELFF. In DNA, the CDR3 is TGTGCCAGCAGAGCTCCGGGACTAAACACCGGGGAGCTGTTTTTT.

In this sample, this clone turned up once. This chain links TRBV19 with TRBJ1-1, with D perhaps matching TRBD1 (6 bases). CDR1 is LNHDA and CDR2 is SQIVND in the germline V gene (reference sequence). With 3 bases removed from V and 3 bases from J, the gap between germline ends came to 17 bases. The CDR3 contains 16 residues. The CDR3 reads CASSISLQGGYTEAFF. For the CDR3, the DNA is TGTGCCAGTAGTATCTCACTACAGGGTGGGTACACTGAAGCTTTCTTT.

The gene calls are TRBV7-2 and TRBJ1-5; no clear D. CDR1 is SGHTA and CDR2 is FQGNSA in the germline V gene. V was trimmed by 6 bases and J by 1 base, leaving 7 bases between them. CDR3 length: 13 residues. DNA for the CDR3: TGTGCCAGCAGGGGCTTAAGCAATCAGCCCCAGCATTTT. This encodes CASRGLSNQPQHF.

The chain uses TRBV11-2 and TRBJ2-7; 7 nucleotides match TRBD1. The V and J ends lost 5 bases and 4 bases, in that order; junction bases with no gene match: 5. Germline V lookup: CDR1 SGHAT, CDR2 FQNNGV. The CDR3 totals 13 residues. This CDR3 reads CASSRRQGYEQYV. CDR3 sequence (DNA): TGTGCCAGCAGCCGCCGACAGGGTTACGAGCAGTACGTC.

The genes are TRBV4-1 and TRBJ1-5; D gene uncertain. There are 13 residues in the CDR3. Trimming left V 2 bases short and J 6 bases short, with 8 bases between. The germline V gene has CDR1 MGHRA and CDR2 YSYEKL. CDR3 sequence reads: CASSQLTVQPQHF. The CDR3 DNA sequence: TGCGCCAGCAGCCAACTCACTGTTCAGCCCCAGCATTTT.

The chain couples TRBV7-9 to TRBJ2-3, with 7 bases aligning to TRBD2. Germline CDR1 reads SEHNR; CDR2 reads FQNEAQ (reference sequence). V lost 4 bases, J lost 2 bases, and 6 bases stayed unmatched. The CDR3 has 15 residues. CDR3 region: CASSSAAGYTDTQYF. CDR3 DNA: TGTGCCAGCAGCTCGGCAGCGGGGTACACAGATACGCAGTATTTT.

The chain is built from TRBV18 and TRBJ2-7, with D perhaps given as TRBD1 or TRBD2 (6 bases each). V gave up 4 bases and J gave up 7 bases, with 17 bases separating them. Germline loops: CDR1 KGHSH, CDR2 LQKENI. The CDR3 spans 14 residues. CDR3 coding DNA: TGTGCCAGCTCACTTCATCCGGGGGCCGCAGAGCAGTACGTC. It encodes CASSLHPGAAEQYV.

V usage is TRBV5-1 and J usage is TRBJ2-3; the D gene is possibly TRBD2 (6 bases). The CDR3 is 16 residues long. Germline lookup yields CDR1 SGHRS and CDR2 YFSETQ. V lost 2 bases and J 1 base, leaving 14 bases between the germline ends. CDR3 in DNA: TGCGCCAGCAGCTTTGGGCGGGGAGTGGGCACAGATACGCAGTATTTT. It encodes CASSFGRGVGTDTQYF.

This chain connects TRBV21-1 to TRBJ1-2. TRBV21-1 is a listed pseudogene. This CDR3 region has 14 residues. CDR3 sequence: CASSNGRAPYGYTF. DNA of the CDR3: TGTGCTAGCAGCAACGGACGAGCCCCCTATGGCTACACCTTC.

The V call is TRBV5-4, the J call TRBJ2-1, with D hard to call. CDR3 length equals 11 residues. V lost 0 bases and J lost 8, with 3 bases in between. CDR1 SGHNT and CDR2 YYREEE come from the germline V gene (reference sequence). The CDR3 region has the DNA TGTGCCAGCAGCTTGGGTTATGAGCAGTTCTTC. Protein: CASSLGYEQFF.

The chain couples TRBV3-1 (or the pseudogene TRBV3-2) to TRBJ1-1; D is unclear. The CDR3 loop spans 13 amino acids. V lost 4 bases, J lost 4 bases, and 10 bases lay in between. CDR1 and CDR2 (germline): LGHDT, YNNKEL (reference sequence). This CDR3 is CASSPAVSTEAFF. CDR3 in DNA: TGTGCCAGCAGCCCCGCCGTTAGCACTGAAGCTTTCTTT.

V is TRBV9 and J is TRBJ2-3; D is undetermined. Germline-derived CDR1 and CDR2 are SGDLS and YYNGEE. Trimming took off 1 base at V and 6 bases at J, with 6 bases between the two ends. The length of the CDR3 is 12 residues. The CDR3 bases are TGTGCCAGCAGCGTATCGGTCGATACGCAGTATTTT. Amino acids: CASSVSVDTQYF.

The V call is TRBV7-9, the J call TRBJ1-2, with 8 bases identical to TRBD1. The germline V gene has CDR1 SEHNR and CDR2 FQNEAQ (reference sequence). Trimming cost V 5 bases and J 4 bases; bases outside gene matches: 9. The CDR3 runs to 15 residues. The chain's CDR3 is CASSGDRGGSYGYTF. The CDR3 DNA reads TGTGCCAGCAGCGGTGACAGGGGCGGGAGCTATGGCTACACCTTC.

The chain joins TRBV21-1 to TRBJ1-1; TRBD1 was called by the table and not checked on the DNA. TRBV21-1 is a known pseudogene. The CDR3 covers 14 residues. CDR3 region: CASSHPPEQDEAFF. Here the CDR3 DNA reads TGTGCCAGCAGCCACCCCCCTGAACAGGATGAAGCTTTCTTT.

The rearrangement links TRBV19 to TRBJ2-7; D is possibly TRBD1 or TRBD2 (5 bases each). The V end was cut by 5 bases, the J end by 4 bases, with 21 bases between. CDR1 LNHDA and CDR2 SQIVND come from the germline V gene (reference sequence). The CDR3 is 16 residues long. CDR3 in amino acids: CASSGTHGDGVYEQYV. The DNA of the CDR3 is TGTGCCAGTAGTGGGACCCATGGGGACGGAGTTTACGAGCAGTACGTC.

The V call is TRBV7-3, the J call TRBJ2-1; 9 nucleotides line up with TRBD2. The length of the CDR3 is 20 residues. Germline-derived CDR1 and CDR2 are SGHTA and FQGTGA. The J segment lost 4 bases and the V segment lost 5 bases, leaving 21 bases of the junction unmatched. CDR3 coding DNA: TGTGCCAGCAGCCAAACTGCTACCGTGAATAGCGGGGGATCATACAATGAGCAGTTCTTC. Protein: CASSQTATVNSGGSYNEQFF.

The V gene is TRBV4-3, the J gene TRBJ2-1, with 13 bases matching TRBD2. The J segment lost 2 bases and the V segment lost 4 bases, leaving 5 bases of the junction unmatched. This CDR3 comprises 17 residues. Germline V CDR1 and CDR2: LGHNA, YSLEER. CDR3 sequence (DNA): TGCGCCAGCAGCCTCGGGACTAGCGGGATTACCTACAATGAGCAGTTCTTC. It translates to CASSLGTSGITYNEQFF.

CDR3 nucleotide sequence: TGTGCCAGCAGTTACCCCGGACTGAAAGAGACCCAGTACTTC. Its protein product is CASSYPGLKETQYF. The V gene is TRBV6-2 or TRBV6-3, the J gene TRBJ2-5; a weak D match, TRBD2 (5 bases). Trimming took 2 bases from V and 3 from J, leaving 10 bases between them. Per germline, CDR1 MNHEY and CDR2 SVGEGT. The CDR3 is 14 amino acids.

In its sample, this clone was seen a few times. For the CDR3, the DNA is TGTGCCAGCAGTCCAGGTTTGCCTGAAGCTTTCTTT. Its translation is CASSPGLPEAFF. The chain joins TRBV12-3 or TRBV12-4 to TRBJ1-1; D unresolved. The germline V and J ends were trimmed by 5 bases and 6 bases, with 10 bases remaining between them. The CDR3 extends over 12 amino acids.

V usage is TRBV6-2 or TRBV6-3 and J usage is TRBJ1-5; 7 bases fit TRBD1. This CDR3 comprises 15 residues. Trimming at V came to 5 bases and at J to 2 bases, leaving 6 bases not matched to a gene. Germline-derived CDR1 and CDR2 are MNHEY and SVGEGT. This CDR3 reads CASSKGAYGNQPQHF. For the CDR3, the DNA is TGTGCCAGCAGTAAGGGGGCTTACGGCAATCAGCCCCAGCATTTT.

The chain combines TRBV30 with TRBJ2-7; no clear D. The CDR3 spans 12 residues. In germline, CDR1 is GTSNPN, CDR2 SVGIG (reference sequence). V was trimmed by 0 bases and J by 7 bases, leaving 10 bases between them. Written as DNA, the CDR3 is TGTGCCTGGAGTGTACGAGGACGGGAGCAGTACTTC. This codes for CAWSVRGREQYF.

This sequence joins TRBV10-3 and TRBJ1-1, with TRBD1 identical over 8 bases. This CDR3 has 16 amino acids. In germline, CDR1 is ENHRY, CDR2 SYGVKD. The junction had 9 bases not matched to a gene; V was cut back by 5 bases and J by 1 base. The CDR3 sequence is CAISMDRAIPNTEAFF. The DNA for the CDR3 is TGTGCCATCAGTATGGACAGGGCCATACCGAACACTGAAGCTTTCTTT.

In this sample, this clone turned up a few times. The rearrangement links TRBV19 to TRBJ2-2; possible D gene TRBD1, 6 bases. There are 14 residues in the CDR3. Between the trimmed V and J ends, which lost 9 bases and 0 bases, there was a span of 11 bases. CDR1 is LNHDA, CDR2 SQIVND, per germline (reference sequence). The CDR3, as DNA: TGTGCCAGCTTGGACAGCTCGAACACCGGGGAGCTGTTTTTT. This gives the protein CASLDSSNTGELFF. Supplemented by reference TRBV19 and TRBJ2-2, the full variable domain reads DGGITQSPKYLFRKEGQNVTLSCEQNLNHDAMYWYRQDPGQGLRLIYYSQIVNDFQKGDIAEGYSVSREKKESFPLTVTSAQKNPTAFYLCASLDSSNTGELFFGEGSRLTVL.

The CDR3 loop reads CASSQDRGRSGRDSYNEQFF. The CDR3 coding sequence is TGTGCCAGCAGCCAAGATCGGGGACGGAGCGGGAGGGATTCCTACAATGAGCAGTTCTTC. The chain combines TRBV3-1 (or the pseudogene TRBV3-2) with TRBJ2-1, with 10 bases identical to TRBD2. V shed 0 bases and J 1 base; nucleotides not matched to a gene: 12. Germline CDR1 reads LGHDT; CDR2 reads YNNKEL (reference sequence). This CDR3 comprises 20 residues.